Shown below are 18 T cell receptor beta chains from a single sample sequenced in a study of blood T cell repertoires in COVID-19. Measured with immunoSEQ multiplex PCR; TCRdb has only the in-frame clones, and not every one. The sample consists of about 71,000 clones, 75% to 95% of them appearing once. Specimen: peripheral blood. These TCRs come from a woman in her late teens or twenties with acute or convalescent COVID-19.

The chain is built from TRBV6-5 and TRBJ1-5, with 7 bases identical to TRBD1. The CDR3 totals 14 residues. V shed 6 bases and J 6 bases; nucleotides not matched to a gene: 8. Germline V gives CDR1 MNHEY, CDR2 SVGAGI. The CDR3 reads CASRTDRAGQPQHF. CDR3 in DNA: TGTGCCAGCAGGACTGACAGGGCGGGTCAGCCCCAGCATTTT.

By share, this clone counts as medium-sized (0.01 to 0.1%). Other DNA sequences in this specimen translate into the identical CDR3. The chain employs TRBV5-8 and TRBJ2-3; 8 bases are a match to TRBD2. CDR1 and CDR2 from the germline V gene are SGHTS and YDEGEE. The CDR3 loop spans 14 amino acids. V shed 4 bases and J 4 bases; nucleotides not matched to a gene: 5. The CDR3 loop is CASSGSGGADTQYF. The DNA of the CDR3 is TGTGCCAGCAGCGGGAGCGGGGGCGCAGATACGCAGTATTTT.

J is TRBJ1-6 and V is TRBV9; the D is unclear. The CDR3 runs 15 residues. Germline V lookup: CDR1 SGDLS, CDR2 YYNGEE. Trimming removed 2 bases at V and 2 bases at J, with 8 bases between. The CDR3 region has the DNA TGTGCCAGCAGCGTTGGCGGTGCCTATAATTCACCCCTCCACTTT. Translating it yields CASSVGGAYNSPLHF.

This chain uses TRBV27 with TRBJ2-1; the match to TRBD1 covers 11 bases. Germline loops: CDR1 MNHEY, CDR2 SMNVEV (reference sequence). Unmatched junction bases numbered 6, after V lost 3 bases and J lost 5 bases. This CDR3 comprises 16 residues. The DNA of the CDR3 is TGTGCCAGCAGTTTGACGGACAGGGGGCGTAACAATGAGCAGTTCTTC. This codes for CASSLTDRGRNNEQFF.

The chain joins TRBV12-5 to TRBJ1-5; 8 bases are shared with TRBD1. With 2 bases clipped from V and 5 bases from J, the junction kept 5 bases outside the gene matches. The germline V gene has CDR1 LGHNT and CDR2 FRNRAP. The CDR3 is 15 residues long. CDR3 amino acids: CASGLSQGVDQPQHF. CDR3 coding DNA: TGTGCTAGTGGTTTGTCACAGGGGGTGGATCAGCCCCAGCATTTT. Full variable domain (missing parts from reference TRBV12-5 and TRBJ1-5): DARVTQTPRHKVTEMGQEVTMRCQPILGHNTVFWYRQTMMQGLELLAYFRNRAPLDDSGMPKDRFSAEMPDATLATLKIQPSEPRDSAVYFCASGLSQGVDQPQHFGDGTRLSIL.

The gene calls are TRBV7-2 and TRBJ2-1, with 11 bases identical to TRBD1. Germline CDR1 SGHTA, CDR2 FQGNSA. The CDR3 contains 13 residues. The V and J ends lost 6 bases and 9 bases, in that order; junction bases with no gene match: 4. The CDR3 region is CASRWTGGFEQFF. The CDR3, as DNA: TGTGCCAGCAGATGGACAGGGGGCTTTGAGCAGTTCTTC. The variable domain in full, completed from reference TRBV7-2 and TRBJ2-1, reads GAGVSQSPSNKVTEKGKDVELRCDPISGHTALYWYRQSLGQGLEFLIYFQGNSAPDKSGLPSDRFSAERTGGSVSTLTIQRTQQEDSAVYLCASRWTGGFEQFFGPGTRLTVL.

The table lists this clone with a count of one. The V and J genes are TRBV10-3 and TRBJ2-1; TRBD2 aligns across 15 bases. Germline assignment: CDR1 ENHRY and CDR2 SYGVKD. The J segment lost 8 bases and the V segment lost 3 bases, leaving 8 bases of the junction unmatched. The CDR3 contains 17 residues. The CDR3 DNA reads TGTGCCATCAGTGACGGCTGGACTAGCGGGAGGGCCGATGAGCAGTTCTTC. Translated: CAISDGWTSGRADEQFF.

This chain connects TRBV30 to TRBJ1-2; 8 bases are shared with TRBD1. Trimming cost V 0 bases and J 6 bases; bases outside gene matches: 15. CDR3 length equals 17 residues. The germline V gene has CDR1 GTSNPN and CDR2 SVGIG (reference sequence). The chain's CDR3 is CAWSVQRRGRGPDGYTF. Here the CDR3 DNA reads TGTGCCTGGAGTGTACAGAGGAGAGGCAGGGGGCCCGATGGCTACACCTTC. The entire variable domain, with the rest obtained from reference TRBV30 and TRBJ1-2, is as follows: SQTIHQWPATLVQPVGSPLSLECTVEGTSNPNLYWYRQAAGRGLQLLFYSVGIGQISSEVPQNLSASRPQDRQFILSSKKLLLSDSGFYLCAWSVQRRGRGPDGYTFGSGTRLTVV.

Here the CDR3 reads CASSQERYDSQETQYF. DNA of the CDR3: TGTGCCAGCAGTCAGGAACGATACGACAGCCAAGAGACCCAGTACTTC. The chain links TRBV11-2 to TRBJ2-5; a possible D gene is TRBD1 (5 bases). Between the trimmed V and J ends, which lost 6 bases and 1 base, there was a span of 18 bases. Germline V CDR1 and CDR2: SGHAT, FQNNGV. The CDR3 length is 16 residues.

This rearrangement joins TRBV19 to TRBJ2-5; 7 nucleotides agree with TRBD2. The J segment lost 9 bases and the V segment lost 3 bases, leaving 7 bases of the junction unmatched. In germline, CDR1 is LNHDA, CDR2 SQIVND (reference sequence). This CDR3 contains 13 residues. The CDR3, as DNA: TGTGCCAGTAGTATGAACGGGGCGGGGGCCCAGTACTTC. Protein: CASSMNGAGAQYF.

V usage is TRBV6-1 and J usage is TRBJ1-4; no firm D call. The CDR3 contains 14 residues. V was trimmed by 3 bases and J by 8 bases, leaving 13 bases between them. CDR1 MNHNS and CDR2 SASEGT come from the germline V gene. The CDR3 region is CASSDRGNEEKLFF. CDR3 DNA sequence: TGTGCCAGCAGTGATCGGGGTAACGAAGAAAAACTGTTTTTT.

The CDR3 loop reads CASSLGGGNYEQYF. The CDR3 bases are TGCGCCAGCAGCTTAGGAGGGGGCAATTACGAGCAGTACTTC. The J gene is TRBJ2-7, the V gene TRBV5-1, with D maybe TRBD1 (7 bases). CDR3 length equals 14 residues. Between the trimmed V and J ends, which lost 2 bases and 4 bases, there was a span of 13 bases. The V gene's germline CDR1 is SGHRS and CDR2 YFSETQ.

J is TRBJ1-6 and V is TRBV7-6, with 7 bases matching TRBD1. Unmatched junction bases numbered 10, after V lost 4 bases and J lost 7 bases. The germline V gene has CDR1 SGHVS and CDR2 FNYEAQ. The CDR3 sequence is 16 residues long. CDR3 sequence: CASSSTKDRKNSPLHF. The CDR3 nucleotides are TGTGCCAGCAGCTCGACAAAGGACAGGAAGAATTCACCCCTCCACTTT.

The CDR3 protein is CAWSVLGRGGSTGNTIYF. The CDR3 nucleotides are TGTGCCTGGAGTGTACTTGGGCGAGGGGGCTCCACTGGAAACACCATATATTTT. The genes are TRBV30 and TRBJ1-3; 7 bases are a match to TRBD1. The junction had 13 bases not matched to a gene; V was cut back by 0 bases and J by 2 bases. Germline values: CDR1 GTSNPN, CDR2 SVGIG (reference sequence). This CDR3 comprises 18 residues.

This clone is a singleton in its sample. The genes are TRBV11-2 and TRBJ1-3, with unresolved D. V lost 0 bases and J lost 4, with 10 bases in between. Germline CDR1 is SGHAT and CDR2 is FQNNGV. CDR3 length equals 15 residues. The CDR3 DNA reads as TGTGCCAGCAGCTTAGATCTGAGGGCAGGAAACACCATATATTTT. Translated, it gives CASSLDLRAGNTIYF.

The gene calls are TRBV6-5 and TRBJ1-3; 7 bases match TRBD1. V gave up 5 bases and J gave up 0 bases; unmatched junction bases: 4. Germline CDR1 reads MNHEY; CDR2 reads SVGAGI. This CDR3 comprises 15 residues. For the CDR3, the DNA is TGTGCCAGCAGTCGGGACAGATTCTCTGGAAACACCATATATTTT. It codes for CASSRDRFSGNTIYF.

This clone was detected only a few times. V usage is TRBV10-1 and J usage is TRBJ1-1; 7 bases fit TRBD1. V lost 2 bases to trimming and J lost 4 bases; unmatched junction nucleotides: 4. CDR1 and CDR2 from the germline V gene are WNHNN and SYGVQD (reference sequence). The CDR3 has 14 residues. The DNA of the CDR3 is TGCGCCAGCAGTGAGGGCAGGGGGTTCACTGAAGCTTTCTTT. Translating gives CASSEGRGFTEAFF.

The chain uses TRBV7-9 and TRBJ2-1; perhaps TRBD1 as D (6 bases). The CDR3 extends over 16 amino acids. Germline V lookup: CDR1 SEHNR, CDR2 FQNEAQ (reference sequence). Between the trimmed V and J ends, which lost 4 bases and 7 bases, there was a span of 20 bases. CDR3 region: CASSSRTVETRNEQFF. CDR3 DNA: TGTGCCAGCAGCTCAAGGACAGTCGAAACGAGGAATGAGCAGTTCTTC.